The next 8 T cell receptor beta chains were all read from a single sample in a study of blood T cell repertoires in COVID-19. Produced via immunoSEQ multiplex PCR; TCRdb's table is partial and in-frame only. The data contain roughly 200,000 clones, 85% to 90% of them singletons. Sequences were obtained from PBMCs or T cells enriched from blood (not recorded which). These receptors were collected from a man aged 40-49 years who had recovered from COVID-19.

This chain uses TRBV7-3 with TRBJ2-1; TRBD1 agrees at 7 bases. The CDR3 spans 14 residues. The germline V gene encodes CDR1 SGHTA and CDR2 FQGTGA. J gave up 8 bases and V 4 bases, and 8 bases lay outside the gene matches. CDR3 sequence: CASSSGHQGDEQFF. The CDR3 DNA follows: TGTGCCAGCAGCTCGGGGCATCAGGGGGATGAGCAGTTCTTC.

The CDR3 loop is CASSPTELYNSPLHF. DNA for the CDR3: TGTGCCAGTAGCCCCACAGAGCTTTATAATTCACCCCTCCACTTT. The V gene is TRBV19, the J gene TRBJ1-6; D remains unclear. The germline V gene encodes CDR1 LNHDA and CDR2 SQIVND (reference sequence). The CDR3 is 15 amino acids. Trimming cost V 6 bases and J 4 bases, with 13 bases left between them.

The count of this clone is one. The J gene is TRBJ2-3, the V gene TRBV9; the D gene is possibly TRBD2 (5 bases). CDR3 length: 14 residues. CDR1 and CDR2 (germline): SGDLS, YYNGEE. The V gene lost 1 base and the J gene lost 2 bases, with 8 bases spanning the gap. The CDR3 reads CASSVNDYTDTQYF. Here the CDR3 DNA reads TGTGCCAGCAGCGTAAACGACTACACAGATACGCAGTATTTT.

This clone was counted a single time. This chain links TRBV28 with TRBJ1-2, with a weak D call TRBD1 (5 bases). The V gene's germline CDR1 is MDHEN and CDR2 SYDVKM. The CDR3 covers 13 residues. Trimming shortened V by 4 bases and J by 2 bases, and 8 bases separated the two germline ends. In nucleotides, the CDR3 is TGTGCCAGCAGTTCGGACAAGAACTATGGCTACACCTTC. It is translated as CASSSDKNYGYTF.

The chain carries TRBV30 and TRBJ1-1; 8 bases fit TRBD1. Trimming at V came to 3 bases and at J to 2 bases, leaving 5 bases not matched to a gene. The germline gives CDR1 GTSNPN, CDR2 SVGIG (reference sequence). The CDR3 spans 14 residues. In DNA form, the CDR3 reads TGTGCCTGGAGGAGAGGACAGGGAAACACTGAAGCTTTCTTT. It translates to CAWRRGQGNTEAFF.

The V gene is TRBV19, the J gene TRBJ1-2, with D uncertain. This CDR3 has 12 residues. With 7 bases removed from V and 2 bases from J, the gap between germline ends came to 8 bases. The V gene's germline CDR1 is LNHDA and CDR2 SQIVND (reference sequence). Written as DNA, the CDR3 is TGTGCCAGTACCACACTAAACTATGGCTACACCTTC. This encodes CASTTLNYGYTF.

The chain uses TRBV9 and TRBJ1-1; D gene ambiguous. From germline, CDR1 is SGDLS and CDR2 YYNGEE. The germline V and J ends were trimmed by 6 bases and 1 base, with 19 bases remaining between them. The CDR3 runs to 16 residues. As DNA, the CDR3 is TGTGCCAGCACTTCTGGCCCACACAATAAGAACACTGAAGCTTTCTTT. This gives the protein CASTSGPHNKNTEAFF. The full variable domain, with the rest looked up from reference TRBV9 and TRBJ1-1, is DSGVTQTPKHLITATGQRVTLRCSPRSGDLSVYWYQQSLDQGLQFLIQYYNGEERAKGNILERFSAQQFPDLHSELNLSSLELGDSALYFCASTSGPHNKNTEAFFGQGTRLTVV.

Only a few counts were recorded for this clone. This chain links TRBV7-9 with TRBJ1-6, with D possibly TRBD1 on 5 matching bases. The V gene's germline CDR1 is SEHNR and CDR2 FQNEAQ (reference sequence). The CDR3 is 15 residues long. The germline V and J ends were trimmed by 8 bases and 7 bases, with 18 bases remaining between them. The CDR3 sequence is CASCPGEAGNSPLHF. The CDR3 nucleotides are TGTGCCAGCTGCCCGGGGGAAGCGGGAAATTCACCCCTCCACTTT.